Here is one T cell receptor beta chain with its context. As yet, its antigen is unknown. The data stem from a study of CD8+ T cells in alopecia areata. Looking at the study overall: Tofacitinib treatment spanned 6 to 18 months, with 6 months off drug afterward. General study results and limits: An increase in clonality over normal scalp was evident in lesional scalp, especially alopecia totalis/universalis. Mice showed clearer TCR sharing than patients did, a gap that was possibly HLA-related.

The sample's treatment: oral pan-JAK inhibitor, 5-10 mg twice daily. Trimming took off 4 bases at V and 4 bases at J, with 12 bases between the two ends. This CDR3 has 13 residues. Germline V lookup: CDR1 GTSNPN, CDR2 SVGIG (reference sequence). RNA extraction and reverse transcription yielded cDNA as sequencing template. Profiled with immunoSEQ multiplex PCR; TCRdb holds only in-frame clones, not every one. This sample yields 150,000 to 250,000 clones, of which 55% to 70% are seen a single time; less than 3.5% belongs to the top ten. The chain has TRBV30 and TRBJ2-3; D is uncertain. The TCR sequence derives from a human donor with alopecia areata. The sequences come from CD4+ T cells sorted from blood, collected at week 4, from a patient treated with tofacitinib. The CDR3 here is CAWKSDLPDTQYF. The CDR3, as DNA: TGTGCCTGGAAGTCAGACCTCCCAGATACGCAGTATTTT.